Below are 25 T cell receptor beta chains sequenced from a single sample in a study of control samples from healthy donors and cancer patients. This table comes from immunoSEQ multiplex PCR, and its TCRdb copy is limited to in-frame clones, with some not included. The sample includes tens of thousands of clones, approximately 85% of them seen just once. The sequenced sample consisted of PBMCs. The origin of the receptors is a man in his 60s with head and neck cancer.

The chain recombines TRBV28 with TRBJ1-5, with D hard to call. Germline V gene sequence: CDR1 MDHEN, CDR2 SYDVKM. V was pared by 5 bases and J by 3 bases, with 8 bases between. The CDR3 length is 13 residues. The DNA of the CDR3 is TGTGCCAGCAGTACCCTTAACAATCAGCCCCAGCATTTT. Its protein product is CASSTLNNQPQHF.

The chain is built from TRBV4-2 and TRBJ2-5; 10 bases align to TRBD2. The CDR3 sequence is 16 residues long. V trimming: 3 bases; J trimming: 0 bases; junction bases outside the gene matches: 4. From germline, CDR1 is LGHNA and CDR2 YNFKEQ. The CDR3 coding sequence is TGTGCCAGCAGCCATGAGACTAGCGGGCACCAAGAGACCCAGTACTTC. Protein product: CASSHETSGHQETQYF.

This rearrangement joins TRBV6-5 to TRBJ2-5, with D unresolved. The CDR3 spans 13 residues. From germline, CDR1 is MNHEY and CDR2 SVGAGI. The V end was cut by 3 bases, the J end by 4 bases, with 9 bases between. In DNA form, the CDR3 reads TGTGCCAGCAGTTATGTAGCAGGAGAGACCCAGTACTTC. This gives the protein CASSYVAGETQYF.

DNA for the CDR3: TGTGCCATCAGTGAGTTGGCTAGCGGGGAGGGAGAGACCCAGTACTTC. Translating it yields CAISELASGEGETQYF. The chain is built from TRBV10-3 and TRBJ2-5; 9 bases are shared with TRBD2. The J segment lost 4 bases and the V segment lost 1 base, leaving 7 bases of the junction unmatched. The CDR3 contains 16 residues. The V gene's germline CDR1 is ENHRY and CDR2 SYGVKD.

About this clone itself: One end of the junction does not line up with germline, which may come from a read error. The genes are TRBV15 and TRBJ2-7; no reliable D call. The CDR3 spans 13 residues. Germline values: CDR1 LNHNV, CDR2 YYDKDF (reference sequence). CDR3 region: CATSRGELTPLDF. In DNA, the CDR3 is TGTGCCACCAGCAGAGGTGAGCTTACCCCGCTCGACTTC.

This rearrangement joins TRBV30 to TRBJ2-5; 7 bases line up with TRBD2. Germline lookup yields CDR1 GTSNPN and CDR2 SVGIG (reference sequence). J was trimmed by 7 bases and V by 0 bases; bases with no gene match: 2. This CDR3 spans 12 amino acids. The chain's CDR3 is CAWSVGEGTQYF. Here the CDR3 DNA reads TGTGCCTGGAGTGTGGGGGAGGGGACCCAGTACTTC.

V is TRBV6-5 and J is TRBJ1-4; TRBD1 matches at 7 bases. Germline-derived CDR1 and CDR2 are MNHEY and SVGAGI. V shed 6 bases, J shed 7 bases, and the junction held 5 bases outside the gene matches. CDR3 length equals 13 residues. The CDR3 DNA follows: TGTGCCAGCAGAAAGGGGGCGGGTGAAAAACTGTTTTTT. It codes for CASRKGAGEKLFF.

V and J are TRBV3-1 (or the pseudogene TRBV3-2) and TRBJ1-2; D unresolved. The CDR3 contains 12 residues. V was trimmed by 4 bases and J by 6 bases, leaving 9 bases between them. Germline-derived CDR1 and CDR2 are LGHDT and YNNKEL (reference sequence). The CDR3 DNA reads as TGTGCCAGCAGCCTCCCTGATGATGGCTACACCTTC. It translates to CASSLPDDGYTF.

The chain links TRBV27 to TRBJ1-4, with TRBD1 matching over 9 bases. J was trimmed by 1 base and V by 9 bases; bases with no gene match: 21. CDR1 is MNHEY, CDR2 SMNVEV, per germline (reference sequence). The CDR3 runs 20 residues. The CDR3 nucleotides read TGTGCCAGTAGATTTCGAAGGCCGGAACAGGGGGCCAGAACTAATGAAAAACTGTTTTTT. Encoded protein: CASRFRRPEQGARTNEKLFF.

The gene calls are TRBV5-8 and TRBJ1-1; a possible D gene is TRBD1 (5 bases). Trimming cost V 0 bases and J 0 bases, with 6 bases left between them. The CDR3 is made up of 14 amino acids. Per germline, CDR1 SGHTS and CDR2 YDEGEE. CDR3 sequence reads: CASSLGQMNTEAFF. The CDR3 DNA sequence: TGTGCCAGCAGCTTGGGACAGATGAACACTGAAGCTTTCTTT.

V usage is TRBV5-1 and J usage is TRBJ1-1; D possibly corresponds to TRBD1 (6 bases). Trimming removed 0 bases at V and 10 bases at J, with 13 bases between. This CDR3 has 13 amino acids. Germline loops: CDR1 SGHRS, CDR2 YFSETQ. The CDR3 nucleotides are TGCGCCAGCAGCTTGGTGGCAGGGGAGGGAGCTTTCTTT. It specifies CASSLVAGEGAFF. The full variable domain, rest sourced from reference TRBV5-1 and TRBJ1-1, is KAGVTQTPRYLIKTRGQQVTLSCSPISGHRSVSWYQQTPGQGLQFLFEYFSETQRNKGNFPGRFSGRQFSNSRSEMNVSTLELGDSALYLCASSLVAGEGAFFGQGTRLTVV.

The rearrangement joins TRBV27 to TRBJ2-7; D possibly corresponds to TRBD1 (6 bases). This CDR3 has 13 amino acids. Germline lookup yields CDR1 MNHEY and CDR2 SMNVEV (reference sequence). Trimming removed 5 bases from V and 2 bases from J, with 10 bases in between. The CDR3 reads CASSHGTTYEQYF. The CDR3 DNA reads TGTGCCAGCAGTCACGGGACAACCTACGAGCAGTACTTC.

The chain links TRBV5-1 to TRBJ2-1; 7 bases fit TRBD2. V trimming: 4 bases; J trimming: 7 bases; junction bases outside the gene matches: 5. This CDR3 spans 13 amino acids. Germline V gene sequence: CDR1 SGHRS, CDR2 YFSETQ. Written as DNA, the CDR3 is TGCGCCAGCAGCCAACCGGGGGGTAATGAGCAGTTCTTC. It encodes CASSQPGGNEQFF.

This sequence joins TRBV6-5 and TRBJ1-2; tentatively, D is TRBD1 (6 bases). The length of the CDR3 is 13 residues. CDR1 and CDR2 from the germline V gene are MNHEY and SVGAGI. V shed 2 bases and J shed 8 bases, with 12 bases lying between them. CDR3 DNA sequence: TGTGCCAGCAGTTACAGTGGGGGGCGAGGCTACACCTTC. Its protein is CASSYSGGRGYTF.

This clone was found a few times. V is TRBV27 and J is TRBJ2-3; D not resolved. CDR3 length: 15 amino acids. The germline V gene has CDR1 MNHEY and CDR2 SMNVEV (reference sequence). The ends were cut back, 4 bases at V and 2 bases at J, with 13 bases in the middle. Written as DNA, the CDR3 is TGTGCCAGCAGTTACACGCCGGGCCTCACAGATACGCAGTATTTT. It translates to CASSYTPGLTDTQYF.

Only a few counts were recorded for this clone. The V and J genes are TRBV7-8 and TRBJ2-7; TRBD2 agrees at 14 bases. V shed 5 bases and J 9 bases; nucleotides not matched to a gene: 3. The V gene's germline CDR1 is SGHVS and CDR2 FQNEAQ. The CDR3 sequence is 13 residues long. In DNA, the CDR3 is TGTGCCAGCAGCCCAGGACTAGCGGGAGGGCAGTACTTC. Protein sequence: CASSPGLAGGQYF.

The chain carries TRBV20-1 and TRBJ1-3, with D hard to call. The CDR3 loop spans 11 amino acids. Trimming pared 3 bases from V and 4 bases from J, leaving 4 bases between. The germline gives CDR1 DFQATT, CDR2 SNEGSKA (reference sequence). CDR3 region: CSASKGNTIYF. The CDR3 DNA is TGCAGTGCTAGTAAAGGAAACACCATATATTTT.

The chain joins TRBV5-1 to TRBJ2-5; 12 positions match TRBD2. The CDR3 has 14 amino acids. The germline V gene has CDR1 SGHRS and CDR2 YFSETQ. V shed 2 bases, J shed 5 bases, and the junction held 1 base outside the gene matches. CDR3 amino acids: CASSFLAGGETQYF. CDR3 DNA sequence: TGCGCCAGCAGCTTTCTAGCGGGAGGGGAGACCCAGTACTTC.

In this sample, this clone turned up a few times. J is TRBJ2-7 and V is TRBV4-1; the D is unclear. There are 15 residues in the CDR3. Germline CDR1 and CDR2: MGHRA and YSYEKL. The germline V and J ends were trimmed by 1 base and 2 bases, with 12 bases remaining between them. Written as DNA, the CDR3 is TGCGCCAGCAGCCAAGTTGAAGGGCAAGCCTACGAGCAGTACGTC. It encodes CASSQVEGQAYEQYV.

This rearrangement joins TRBV11-1 to TRBJ2-7, with D maybe TRBD1 (5 bases). V was pared by 1 base and J by 6 bases, with 13 bases between. Germline CDR1 SGHAT, CDR2 FQDESV (reference sequence). The CDR3 spans 14 residues. The CDR3, as DNA: TGTGCCAGCAGCTTAGAAGGGGCCTGGCGCGAGCAGTACTTC. This sequence encodes CASSLEGAWREQYF.

This clone was observed a handful of times. Here the CDR3 reads CASSIAGDNYGYTF. CDR3 bases: TGTGCCAGTAGTATAGCCGGTGATAACTATGGCTACACCTTC. The genes are TRBV19 and TRBJ1-2; D remains unclear. Germline lookup yields CDR1 LNHDA and CDR2 SQIVND (reference sequence). The ends were cut back, 1 base at V and 1 base at J, with 7 bases in the middle. The CDR3 length is 14 residues.

V usage is TRBV27 and J usage is TRBJ1-1, with 9 bases aligning to TRBD1. J gave up 4 bases and V 3 bases, and 3 bases lay outside the gene matches. In germline, CDR1 is MNHEY, CDR2 SMNVEV (reference sequence). The CDR3 runs 14 residues. CDR3: CASSFWTGATEAFF. The CDR3 nucleotides are TGTGCCAGCAGTTTCTGGACAGGGGCCACTGAAGCTTTCTTT.

The chain couples TRBV29-1 to TRBJ1-1; D gene unclear. Germline-derived CDR1 and CDR2 are SQVTM and ANQGSEA. There are 12 residues in the CDR3. Trimming took 7 bases from V and 7 from J, leaving 16 bases between them. CDR3: CSAPLERGEAFF. DNA for the CDR3: TGCAGCGCCCCCCTTGAGCGAGGTGAAGCTTTCTTT.

This rearrangement joins TRBV5-1 to TRBJ2-1; 10 bases are shared with TRBD2. The CDR3 contains 14 residues. J lost 5 bases, V lost 4 bases, and 3 bases had no gene match. Germline V gives CDR1 SGHRS, CDR2 YFSETQ. In DNA form, the CDR3 reads TGCGCCAGCAGCCCGGGACTAGCGAACAATGAGCAGTTCTTC. Its protein is CASSPGLANNEQFF.

This clone appeared a few times. This chain connects TRBV5-6 to TRBJ1-5, with TRBD1 identical over 9 bases. V trimming: 4 bases; J trimming: 7 bases; junction bases outside the gene matches: 6. The CDR3 contains 14 residues. CDR1 and CDR2 (germline): SGHDT, YYEEEE. The CDR3 nucleotides read TGTGCCAGCAGCCTAGGGGACAGGGTACAGCCCCAGCATTTT. The encoded protein is CASSLGDRVQPQHF.